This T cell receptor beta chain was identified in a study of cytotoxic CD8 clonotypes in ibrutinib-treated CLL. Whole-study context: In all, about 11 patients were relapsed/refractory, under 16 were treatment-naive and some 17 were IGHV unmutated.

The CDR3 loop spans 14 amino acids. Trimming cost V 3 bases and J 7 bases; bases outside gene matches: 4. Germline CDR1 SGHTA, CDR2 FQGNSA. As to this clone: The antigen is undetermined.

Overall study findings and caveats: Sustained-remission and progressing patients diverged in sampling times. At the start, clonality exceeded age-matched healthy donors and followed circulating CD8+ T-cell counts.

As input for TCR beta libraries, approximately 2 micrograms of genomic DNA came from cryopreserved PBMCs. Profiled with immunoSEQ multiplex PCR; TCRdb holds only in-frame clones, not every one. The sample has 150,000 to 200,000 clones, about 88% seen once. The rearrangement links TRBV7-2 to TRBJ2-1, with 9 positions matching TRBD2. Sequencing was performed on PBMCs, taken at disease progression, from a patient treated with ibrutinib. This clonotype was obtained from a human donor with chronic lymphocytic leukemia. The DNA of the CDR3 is TGTGCCAGCAGCTTCTGGGCGGGGGGGAATGAGCAGTTCTTC. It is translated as CASSFWAGGNEQFF.